The text below deals with one T cell receptor beta chain. Cohort placement rested on clinical history that participants reported themselves. In the study's own analysis: Cell counts per sample came from amplifying reference gene primers. The method was immunoSEQ multiplex PCR; TCRdb's version includes in-frame clones alone and lacks a portion of them. V, J and clone size reflect that table, while D and trimming were determined from the DNA. Among 350,000 to 550,000 clones listed, 70% to 90% were seen once. This entry is derived from a study of blood T cell repertoires in COVID-19. The overall study: Italy, Spain and the United States were the sources of the convalescent and acute COVID-19 samples.

This TCR was sampled from a woman aged 18-29 years with acute COVID-19. The specimen sequenced was PBMCs or T cells enriched from blood (not recorded which).

CDR3 sequence reads: CARGQGGGYEQYF. The CDR3 DNA reads TGTGCCAGGGGACAGGGAGGTGGGTACGAGCAGTACTTC. The chain combines TRBV2 with TRBJ2-7, with 9 bases that match TRBD1. The V segment lost 9 bases and the J segment 4 bases; nucleotides outside the gene matches: 7. The CDR3 contains 13 residues. The germline gives CDR1 SNHLY, CDR2 FYNNEI.